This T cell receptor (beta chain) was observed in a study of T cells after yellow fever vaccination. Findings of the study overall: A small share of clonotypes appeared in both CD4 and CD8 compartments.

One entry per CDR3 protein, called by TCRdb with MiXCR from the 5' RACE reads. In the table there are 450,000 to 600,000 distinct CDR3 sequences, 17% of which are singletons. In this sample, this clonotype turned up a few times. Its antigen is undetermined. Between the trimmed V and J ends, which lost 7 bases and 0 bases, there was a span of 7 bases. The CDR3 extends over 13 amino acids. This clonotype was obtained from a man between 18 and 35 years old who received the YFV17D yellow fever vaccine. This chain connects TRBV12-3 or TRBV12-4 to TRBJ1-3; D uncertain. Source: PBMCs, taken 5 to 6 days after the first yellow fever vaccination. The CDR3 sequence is CASNSVSGNTIYF. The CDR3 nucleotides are TGTGCCAGCAACAGTGTCTCTGGAAACACCATATATTTT.